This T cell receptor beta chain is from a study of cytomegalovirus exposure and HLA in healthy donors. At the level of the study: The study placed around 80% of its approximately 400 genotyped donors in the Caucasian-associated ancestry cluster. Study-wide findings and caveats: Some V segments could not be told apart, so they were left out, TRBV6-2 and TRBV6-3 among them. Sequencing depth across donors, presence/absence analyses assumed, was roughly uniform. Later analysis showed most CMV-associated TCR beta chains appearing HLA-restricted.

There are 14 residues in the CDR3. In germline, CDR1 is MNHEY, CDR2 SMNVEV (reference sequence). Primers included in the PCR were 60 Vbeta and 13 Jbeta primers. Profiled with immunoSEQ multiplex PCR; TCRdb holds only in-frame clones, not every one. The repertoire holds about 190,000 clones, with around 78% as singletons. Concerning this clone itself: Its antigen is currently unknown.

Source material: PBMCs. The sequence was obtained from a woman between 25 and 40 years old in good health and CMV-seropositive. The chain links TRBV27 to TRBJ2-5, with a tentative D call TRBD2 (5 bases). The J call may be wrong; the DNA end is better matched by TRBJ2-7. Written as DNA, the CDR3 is TGTGCCAGCAAGAGGGCTGCGATCCAGTACGAGCAGTACTTC. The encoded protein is CASKRAAIQYEQYF.